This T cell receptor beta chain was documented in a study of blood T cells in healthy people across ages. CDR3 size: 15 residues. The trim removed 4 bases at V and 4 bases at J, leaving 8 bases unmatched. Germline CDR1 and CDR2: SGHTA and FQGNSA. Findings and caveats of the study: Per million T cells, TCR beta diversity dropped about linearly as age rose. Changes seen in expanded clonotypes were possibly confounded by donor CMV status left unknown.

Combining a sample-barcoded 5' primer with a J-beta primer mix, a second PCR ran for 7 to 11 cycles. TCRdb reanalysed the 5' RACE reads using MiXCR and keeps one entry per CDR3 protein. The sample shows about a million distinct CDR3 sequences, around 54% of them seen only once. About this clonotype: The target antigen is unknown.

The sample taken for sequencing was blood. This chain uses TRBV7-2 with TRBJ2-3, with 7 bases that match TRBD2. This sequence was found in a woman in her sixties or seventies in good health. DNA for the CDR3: TGTGCCAGCAGCTCGGCCACGGGGAGGGCAGATACGCAGTATTTT. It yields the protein CASSSATGRADTQYF.